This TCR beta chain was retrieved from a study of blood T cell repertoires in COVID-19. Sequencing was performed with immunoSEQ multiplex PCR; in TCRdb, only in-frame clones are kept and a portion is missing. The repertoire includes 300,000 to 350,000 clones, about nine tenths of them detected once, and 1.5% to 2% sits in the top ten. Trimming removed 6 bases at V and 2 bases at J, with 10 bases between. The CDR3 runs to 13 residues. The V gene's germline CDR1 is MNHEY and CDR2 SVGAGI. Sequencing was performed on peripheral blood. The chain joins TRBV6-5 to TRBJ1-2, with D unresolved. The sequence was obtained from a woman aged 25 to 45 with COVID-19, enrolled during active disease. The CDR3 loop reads CASSRRPNYGYTF. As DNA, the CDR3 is TGTGCCAGCAGCCGGAGGCCCAACTATGGCTACACCTTC.